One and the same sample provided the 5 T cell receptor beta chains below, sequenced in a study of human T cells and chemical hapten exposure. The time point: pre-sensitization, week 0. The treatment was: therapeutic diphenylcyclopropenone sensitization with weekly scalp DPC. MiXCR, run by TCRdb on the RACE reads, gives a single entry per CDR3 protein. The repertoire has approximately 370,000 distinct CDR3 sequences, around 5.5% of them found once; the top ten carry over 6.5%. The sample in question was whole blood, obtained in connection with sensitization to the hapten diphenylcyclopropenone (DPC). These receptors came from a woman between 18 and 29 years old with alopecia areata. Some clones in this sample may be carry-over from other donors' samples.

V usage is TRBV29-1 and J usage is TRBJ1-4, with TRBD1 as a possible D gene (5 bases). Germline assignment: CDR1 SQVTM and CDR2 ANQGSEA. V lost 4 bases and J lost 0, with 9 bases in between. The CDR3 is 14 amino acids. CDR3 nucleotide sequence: TGCAGCGTTGTGGGGGATGCAACTAATGAAAAACTGTTTTTT. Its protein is CSVVGDATNEKLFF.

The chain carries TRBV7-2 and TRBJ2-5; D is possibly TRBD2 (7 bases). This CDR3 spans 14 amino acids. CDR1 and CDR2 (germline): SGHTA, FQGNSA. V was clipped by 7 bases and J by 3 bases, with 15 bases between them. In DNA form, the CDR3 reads TGTGCCAGCAACCCAGGGAGGGGGGAAGAGACCCAGTACTTC. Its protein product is CASNPGRGEETQYF.

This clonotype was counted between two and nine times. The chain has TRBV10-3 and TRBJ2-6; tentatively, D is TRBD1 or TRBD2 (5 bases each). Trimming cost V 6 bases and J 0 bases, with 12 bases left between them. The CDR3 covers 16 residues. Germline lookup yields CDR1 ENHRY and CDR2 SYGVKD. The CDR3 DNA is TGTGCCATCAGACCTGAGGGGAACTCTGGGGCCAACGTCCTGACTTTC. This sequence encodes CAIRPEGNSGANVLTF.

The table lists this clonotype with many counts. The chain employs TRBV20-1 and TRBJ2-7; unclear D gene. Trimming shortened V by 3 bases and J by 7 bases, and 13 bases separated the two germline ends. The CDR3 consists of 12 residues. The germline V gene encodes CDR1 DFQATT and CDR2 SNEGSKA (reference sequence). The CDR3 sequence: CSARGIPLEQYF. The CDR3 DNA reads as TGCAGTGCTAGGGGTATTCCCCTGGAGCAGTACTTC.

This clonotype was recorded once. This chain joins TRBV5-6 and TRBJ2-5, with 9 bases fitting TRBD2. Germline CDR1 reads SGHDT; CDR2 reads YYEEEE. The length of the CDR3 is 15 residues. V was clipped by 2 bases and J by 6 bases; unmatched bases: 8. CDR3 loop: CASSFGTSSGKTQYF. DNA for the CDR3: TGTGCCAGCAGCTTTGGGACTAGCTCGGGGAAGACCCAGTACTTC.